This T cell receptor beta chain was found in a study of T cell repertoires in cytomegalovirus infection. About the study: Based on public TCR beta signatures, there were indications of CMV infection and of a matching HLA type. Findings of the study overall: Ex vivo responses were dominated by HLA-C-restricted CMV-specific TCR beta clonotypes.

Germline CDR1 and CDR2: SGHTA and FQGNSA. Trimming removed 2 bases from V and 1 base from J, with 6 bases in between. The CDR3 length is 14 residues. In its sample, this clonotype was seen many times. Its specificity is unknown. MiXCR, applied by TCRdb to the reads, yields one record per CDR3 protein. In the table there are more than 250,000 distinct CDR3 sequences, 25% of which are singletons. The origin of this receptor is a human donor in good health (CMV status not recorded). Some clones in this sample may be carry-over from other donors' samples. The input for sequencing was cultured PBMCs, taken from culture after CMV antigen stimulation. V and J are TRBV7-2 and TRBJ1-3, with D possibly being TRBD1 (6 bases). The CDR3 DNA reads TGTGCCAGCAGCTTAACAGGGTCTGGAAACACCATATATTTT. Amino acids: CASSLTGSGNTIYF.